This paragraph covers one TCR beta chain sequence. TCRdb keeps only in-frame clones here, not all; method: immunoSEQ multiplex PCR. Of 150,000 to 200,000 clones in the sample, around 88% were seen once. Germline V gives CDR1 SGHKS, CDR2 YYEKEE (reference sequence). The V and J ends lost 2 bases and 5 bases, in that order; junction bases with no gene match: 4. This CDR3 spans 14 amino acids. The sample originates from a study of cytomegalovirus exposure and HLA in healthy donors. The donors were in the roughly 120-subject validation cohort, distinct from the roughly 700-subject first cohort. V is TRBV5-5 and J is TRBJ2-7; 10 bases agree with TRBD2. Sequencing was carried out using PBMCs. The origin of this receptor is a woman aged 18-29 years in good health and CMV-seronegative. CDR3 protein: CASSLAGGRDEQYF. The CDR3 coding sequence is TGTGCCAGCAGCTTAGCGGGAGGGCGTGACGAGCAGTACTTC.